Listed below are T cell receptor beta chains from one sample, sequenced in a study of cytomegalovirus exposure and HLA in healthy donors. Sequenced by immunoSEQ multiplex PCR; TCRdb stores in-frame clones only, minus some. The table lists under 200,000 clones, with about 6.5% in the top ten. The sample consisted of PBMCs. These receptors came from a man between 25 and 39 years old in good health and CMV-seronegative. Both conserved end residues are part of each CDR3. A D gene is named only where the DNA matches it firmly.

D gene: .; V gene: TRBV5-6; J gene: TRBJ1-1; CDR3 protein: CASSFFNSNTEAFF; CDR3 DNA: TGTGCCAGCAGCTTCTTTAACTCGAACACTGAAGCTTTCTTT
D gene: .; V gene: TRBV7-2; J gene: TRBJ2-1; CDR3 protein: CASSRRGNEQFF; CDR3 DNA: TGTGCCAGCAGCCGGAGGGGCAATGAGCAGTTCTTC
D gene: .; V gene: TRBV4-2; J gene: TRBJ1-6; CDR3 protein: CASSQVGGGAMNSPLHF; CDR3 DNA: TGTGCCAGCAGCCAAGTGGGGGGAGGGGCCATGAATTCACCCCTCCACTTT
D gene: TRBD1; V gene: TRBV27; J gene: TRBJ1-3; CDR3 protein: CASSLQGASSGNTIYF; CDR3 DNA: TGTGCCAGCAGTTTACAGGGGGCAAGCTCTGGAAACACCATATATTTT
D gene: .; V gene: TRBV7-9; J gene: TRBJ1-2; CDR3 protein: CASSLIGQFGYTF; CDR3 DNA: TGTGCCAGCAGCTTAATCGGACAATTCGGCTACACCTTC
D gene: TRBD1; V gene: TRBV27; J gene: TRBJ2-7; CDR3 protein: CASSLTGAFHGYEQYF; CDR3 DNA: TGTGCCAGCAGTTTAACAGGGGCATTTCATGGGTACGAGCAGTACTTC
D gene: TRBD1; V gene: TRBV6-6; J gene: TRBJ2-7; CDR3 protein: CASSYGLTGAYEQYF; CDR3 DNA: TGTGCCAGCAGTTACGGTTTGACAGGGGCCTACGAGCAGTACTTC
D gene: .; V gene: TRBV10-1; J gene: TRBJ2-2; CDR3 protein: CASSPRSTGELFF; CDR3 DNA: TGCGCCAGCAGTCCCCGGAGCACCGGGGAGCTGTTTTTT
D gene: .; V gene: TRBV20-1; J gene: TRBJ2-1; CDR3 protein: CSARSYNEQFF; CDR3 DNA: TGCAGTGCTAGGTCGTACAATGAGCAGTTCTTC
D gene: TRBD2; V gene: TRBV30; J gene: TRBJ2-1; CDR3 protein: CAGRGGRAYNEQFF; CDR3 DNA: TGTGCCGGGAGGGGCGGGAGGGCCTACAATGAGCAGTTCTTC
D gene: .; V gene: TRBV19; J gene: TRBJ1-6; CDR3 protein: CASRIRGDNSPLHF; CDR3 DNA: TGTGCCAGTAGGATCCGCGGGGATAATTCACCCCTCCACTTT
D gene: .; V gene: TRBV11-3; J gene: TRBJ2-5; CDR3 protein: CASSSRHFQETQYF; CDR3 DNA: TGTGCCAGCAGCTCCCGACATTTTCAAGAGACCCAGTACTTC
D gene: .; V gene: TRBV30; J gene: TRBJ2-6; CDR3 protein: CAGRVFGANVLTF; CDR3 DNA: TGTGCCGGCAGGGTTTTTGGGGCCAACGTCCTGACTTTC
D gene: TRBD1; V gene: TRBV6-4; J gene: TRBJ1-1; CDR3 protein: CASSDQTGFKAFF; CDR3 DNA: TGTGCCAGCAGTGATCAGACAGGGTTTAAAGCTTTCTTT
D gene: TRBD1; V gene: TRBV19; J gene: TRBJ1-5; CDR3 protein: CASSTFGQGDQPQHF; CDR3 DNA: TGTGCCAGTAGTACTTTCGGACAGGGAGATCAGCCCCAGCATTTT
D gene: .; V gene: TRBV14; J gene: TRBJ2-3; CDR3 protein: CASSQGGLRLQNTDTQYF; CDR3 DNA: TGTGCCAGCAGCCAGGGGGGGCTTCGGCTTCAGAACACAGATACGCAGTATTTT
D gene: .; V gene: TRBV28; J gene: TRBJ2-2; CDR3 protein: CASSLGYAGRETGELFF; CDR3 DNA: TGTGCCAGCAGTTTAGGGTATGCGGGAAGGGAAACCGGGGAGCTGTTTTTT
D gene: .; V gene: TRBV9; J gene: TRBJ1-1; CDR3 protein: CASSVAYGMNTEAFF; CDR3 DNA: TGTGCCAGCAGCGTAGCGTACGGGATGAACACTGAAGCTTTCTTT
D gene: .; V gene: TRBV5-1; J gene: TRBJ1-2; CDR3 protein: CASRGLIPNYGYTF; CDR3 DNA: TGCGCCAGCAGGGGGCTAATTCCTAACTATGGCTACACCTTC
D gene: .; V gene: TRBV30; J gene: TRBJ1-2; CDR3 protein: CAWSPFGSANYGYTF; CDR3 DNA: TGTGCCTGGAGCCCCTTCGGGTCGGCTAACTATGGCTACACCTTC
D gene: TRBD2; V gene: TRBV6-1; J gene: TRBJ2-1; CDR3 protein: CASTPPGGSVKFF; CDR3 DNA: TGTGCCAGCACCCCCCCGGGCGGGAGTGTTAAGTTCTTC
D gene: TRBD2; V gene: TRBV6-1; J gene: TRBJ2-5; CDR3 protein: CASSVGGRWETQYF; CDR3 DNA: TGTGCCAGCAGTGTGGGGGGGAGGTGGGAGACCCAGTACTTC
D gene: TRBD1; V gene: TRBV11-2; J gene: TRBJ2-1; CDR3 protein: CASSQGTGGYGQFF; CDR3 DNA: TGTGCCAGCAGCCAAGGGACAGGGGGCTACGGGCAGTTCTTC
D gene: .; V gene: TRBV7-9; J gene: TRBJ2-6; CDR3 protein: CASSLAYSLSSGANVLTF; CDR3 DNA: TGTGCCAGCAGCTTAGCGTATAGCCTCAGCTCTGGGGCCAACGTCCTGACTTTC
D gene: TRBD1; V gene: TRBV4-1; J gene: TRBJ1-2; CDR3 protein: CASSQDLVGQGYGYTF; CDR3 DNA: TGCGCCAGCAGCCAAGATCTAGTGGGACAGGGCTATGGCTACACCTTC
D gene: .; V gene: TRBV19; J gene: TRBJ1-2; CDR3 protein: CASSRANYGYTF; CDR3 DNA: TGTGCCAGTAGTAGGGCCAACTATGGCTACACCTTC
D gene: .; V gene: TRBV2; J gene: TRBJ1-1; CDR3 protein: CASSGGGEAFF; CDR3 DNA: TGTGCCAGCAGTGGTGGCGGGGAAGCTTTCTTT
D gene: .; V gene: TRBV5-1; J gene: TRBJ1-4; CDR3 protein: CASSETVTSEKLFF; CDR3 DNA: TGCGCCAGCTCAGAGACAGTTACTTCTGAAAAACTGTTTTTT
D gene: .; V gene: TRBV21-1; J gene: TRBJ2-2; CDR3 protein: CASSKASGSNNTGELFF; CDR3 DNA: TGTGCCAGCAGCAAGGCTAGCGGGAGCAACAACACCGGGGAGCTGTTTTTT
D gene: TRBD1; V gene: TRBV5-1; J gene: TRBJ2-7; CDR3 protein: CASSLSTTGGIDEQYF; CDR3 DNA: TGCGCCAGCAGCCTCAGTACGACAGGGGGCATCGACGAGCAGTACTTC
D gene: TRBD2; V gene: TRBV5-8; J gene: TRBJ2-7; CDR3 protein: CASSLRPGLGSEQYF; CDR3 DNA: TGTGCCAGCAGCTTGAGGCCGGGACTAGGTTCCGAGCAGTACTTC
D gene: .; V gene: TRBV4-1; J gene: TRBJ1-4; CDR3 protein: CASSLIMSNEKLFF; CDR3 DNA: TGCGCCAGCAGCCTTATCATGAGCAATGAAAAACTGTTTTTT
D gene: .; V gene: TRBV28; J gene: TRBJ2-7; CDR3 protein: CASSLIGGTEQYF; CDR3 DNA: TGTGCCAGCAGTTTAATTGGAGGGACCGAGCAGTACTTC
D gene: TRBD2; V gene: TRBV27; J gene: TRBJ2-7; CDR3 protein: CASSPAGVAYEQYF; CDR3 DNA: TGTGCCAGCAGCCCAGCGGGAGTGGCGTACGAGCAGTACTTC
D gene: TRBD2; V gene: TRBV19; J gene: TRBJ2-3; CDR3 protein: CASSIELAGGYTDTQYF; CDR3 DNA: TGTGCCAGTAGTATAGAACTAGCGGGGGGGTACACAGATACGCAGTATTTT
D gene: .; V gene: TRBV5-4; J gene: TRBJ1-2; CDR3 protein: CASSLTFRVGDYGYTF; CDR3 DNA: TGTGCCAGCAGCTTGACGTTCAGGGTAGGGGACTATGGCTACACCTTC
D gene: TRBD2; V gene: TRBV7-6; J gene: TRBJ2-7; CDR3 protein: CASSAGTSGSVGGYEQYF; CDR3 DNA: TGTGCCAGCAGCGCCGGGACTAGCGGGAGCGTTGGGGGCTACGAGCAGTACTTC
D gene: TRBD1; V gene: TRBV9; J gene: TRBJ2-5; CDR3 protein: CASSVAGGYETQYF; CDR3 DNA: TGTGCCAGCAGCGTAGCAGGGGGCTATGAGACCCAGTACTTC
D gene: TRBD1; V gene: TRBV30; J gene: TRBJ2-3; CDR3 protein: CAWTSGTGAQDTQYF; CDR3 DNA: TGTGCCTGGACCTCCGGGACAGGGGCCCAAGATACGCAGTATTTT
D gene: .; V gene: TRBV15; J gene: TRBJ2-5; CDR3 protein: CATSGTGTYQETQYF; CDR3 DNA: TGTGCCACCAGCGGAACCGGGACATATCAAGAGACCCAGTACTTC
D gene: TRBD2; V gene: TRBV7-6; J gene: TRBJ2-7; CDR3 protein: CASGGGPGTSGASYEQYF; CDR3 DNA: TGTGCCAGCGGGGGTGGTCCCGGGACTAGCGGGGCGTCCTACGAGCAGTACTTC
D gene: TRBD1; V gene: TRBV20-1; J gene: TRBJ2-7; CDR3 protein: CSALRDREEYF; CDR3 DNA: TGCAGTGCCCTTCGCGACAGGGAAGAGTACTTC
D gene: TRBD2; V gene: TRBV25-1; J gene: TRBJ2-7; CDR3 protein: CASSPRLAVPVPEQYF; CDR3 DNA: TGTGCCAGCAGTCCCCGACTAGCGGTCCCCGTGCCCGAGCAGTACTTC
D gene: .; V gene: TRBV9; J gene: TRBJ1-1; CDR3 protein: CASSPRHERASRFNTEAFF; CDR3 DNA: TGTGCCAGCAGCCCCCGGCACGAGAGGGCGTCGAGGTTTAACACTGAAGCTTTCTTT
D gene: .; V gene: TRBV2; J gene: TRBJ2-3; CDR3 protein: CASSELSSTDTQYF; CDR3 DNA: TGTGCCAGCAGTGAACTATCTAGCACAGATACGCAGTATTTT
D gene: TRBD2; V gene: TRBV30; J gene: TRBJ2-1; CDR3 protein: CAWSSTAGGDNEQFF; CDR3 DNA: TGTGCCTGGAGTTCGACGGCGGGAGGCGATAATGAGCAGTTCTTC
D gene: .; V gene: TRBV11-3; J gene: TRBJ2-7; CDR3 protein: CASSLGGGYEQYF; CDR3 DNA: TGTGCCAGCAGCTTAGGCGGAGGCTACGAGCAGTACTTC
D gene: .; V gene: TRBV6-5; J gene: TRBJ1-5; CDR3 protein: CASSPRQGNQPQHF; CDR3 DNA: TGTGCCAGCAGTCCACGACAGGGCAATCAGCCCCAGCATTTT
D gene: .; V gene: TRBV27; J gene: TRBJ1-2; CDR3 protein: CATKGGGGYTF; CDR3 DNA: TGTGCCACAAAGGGGGGGGGTGGCTACACCTTC
D gene: TRBD1; V gene: TRBV11-1; J gene: TRBJ1-3; CDR3 protein: CASSVRDSGNTMYF; CDR3 DNA: TGTGCCAGCAGCGTTCGGGACAGTGGAAACACCATGTATTTT
D gene: .; V gene: TRBV12-2; J gene: TRBJ2-2; CDR3 protein: CASRLTAGIANTGELFF; CDR3 DNA: TGTGCAAGTCGCTTAACAGCGGGAATCGCGAACACCGGGGAGCTGTTTTTT
D gene: .; V gene: TRBV11-3; J gene: TRBJ2-2; CDR3 protein: CASLNINAGTGELFF; CDR3 DNA: TGTGCCAGCCTGAACATAAACGCTGGCACCGGGGAGCTGTTTTTT
D gene: TRBD1; V gene: TRBV15; J gene: TRBJ1-2; CDR3 protein: CATSRDTGQGYGYTF; CDR3 DNA: TGTGCCACCAGCAGAGATACGGGACAGGGCTATGGCTACACCTTC
D gene: .; V gene: TRBV10-1; J gene: TRBJ1-1; CDR3 protein: CASSESGGLKAFF; CDR3 DNA: TGCGCCAGCAGTGAGTCAGGGGGTTTGAAGGCTTTCTTT
D gene: .; V gene: TRBV6-5; J gene: TRBJ1-6; CDR3 protein: CASSYGQSNSPLHF; CDR3 DNA: TGTGCCAGCAGCTATGGACAGTCTAATTCACCCCTCCACTTT